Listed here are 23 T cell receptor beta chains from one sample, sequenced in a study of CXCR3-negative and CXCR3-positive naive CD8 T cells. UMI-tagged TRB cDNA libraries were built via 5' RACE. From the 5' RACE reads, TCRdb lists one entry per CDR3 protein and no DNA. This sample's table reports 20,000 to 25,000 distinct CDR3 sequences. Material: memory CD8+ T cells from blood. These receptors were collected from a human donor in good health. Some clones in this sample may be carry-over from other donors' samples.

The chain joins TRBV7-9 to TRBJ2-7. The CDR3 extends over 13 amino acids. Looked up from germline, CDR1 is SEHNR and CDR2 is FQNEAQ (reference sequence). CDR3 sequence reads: CASSPRLGNEQYF.

CDR3 region: CSASEAAGGSSYEQYF. V gene TRBV20-1 combines with J gene TRBJ2-7; the D gene TCRdb calls, TRBD2, cannot be checked with no DNA. Germline lookup yields CDR1 DFQATT and CDR2 SNEGSKA (reference sequence). The CDR3 contains 16 residues.

The CDR3 protein is CASSYVSPHVSGLFF. V and J are TRBV6-2 or TRBV6-3 and TRBJ2-1; TCRdb's D gene call, TRBD1, goes unchecked for lack of DNA. The CDR3 loop spans 15 amino acids. Germline CDR1 reads MNHEY; CDR2 reads SVGEGT.

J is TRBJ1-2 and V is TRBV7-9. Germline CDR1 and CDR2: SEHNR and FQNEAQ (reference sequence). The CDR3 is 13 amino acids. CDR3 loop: CASSLEVNYGYTF.

The CDR3: CASSSALAGNSHEQYF. The chain combines TRBV4-3 with TRBJ2-7; there is no DNA to check the TCRdb D call of TRBD2. The germline V gene encodes CDR1 LGHNA and CDR2 YSLEER. CDR3 size: 16 residues.

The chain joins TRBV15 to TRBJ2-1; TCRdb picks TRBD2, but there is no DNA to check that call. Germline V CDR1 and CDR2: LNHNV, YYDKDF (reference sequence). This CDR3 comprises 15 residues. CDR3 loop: CATSRDREANNEQFF.

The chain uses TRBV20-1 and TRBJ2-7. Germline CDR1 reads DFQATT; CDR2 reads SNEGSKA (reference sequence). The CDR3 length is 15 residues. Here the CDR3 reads CSARAPPDSSYEQYF.

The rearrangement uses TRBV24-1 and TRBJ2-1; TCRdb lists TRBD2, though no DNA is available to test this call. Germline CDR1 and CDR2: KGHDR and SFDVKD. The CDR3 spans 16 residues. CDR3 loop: CATSDRDCHGVRKQFF.

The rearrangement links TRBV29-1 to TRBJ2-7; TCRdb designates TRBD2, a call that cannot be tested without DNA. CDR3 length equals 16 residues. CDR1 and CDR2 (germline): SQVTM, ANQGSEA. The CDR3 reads CSVESSSGALSYEQYF.

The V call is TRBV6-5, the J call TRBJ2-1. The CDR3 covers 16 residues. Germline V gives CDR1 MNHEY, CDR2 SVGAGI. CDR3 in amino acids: CASSYGETPSYNEQFF.

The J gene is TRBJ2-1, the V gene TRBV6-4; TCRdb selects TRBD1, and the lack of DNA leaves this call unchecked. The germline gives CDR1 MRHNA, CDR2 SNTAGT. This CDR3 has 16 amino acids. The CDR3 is CASSDGRATSYNEQFF.

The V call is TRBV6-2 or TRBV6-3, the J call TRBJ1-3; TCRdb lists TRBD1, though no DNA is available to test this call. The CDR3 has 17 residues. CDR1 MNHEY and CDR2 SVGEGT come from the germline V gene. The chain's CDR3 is CASPPPKTGGSGNTIYF.

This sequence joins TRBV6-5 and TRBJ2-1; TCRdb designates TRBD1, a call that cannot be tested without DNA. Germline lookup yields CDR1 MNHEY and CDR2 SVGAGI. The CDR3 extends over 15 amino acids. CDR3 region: CASTPGTQSYNEQFF.

CDR3 protein: CASSTSGGATNEQFF. V usage is TRBV6-2 or TRBV6-3 and J usage is TRBJ2-1; TCRdb selects TRBD2, and the lack of DNA leaves this call unchecked. The CDR3 is 15 residues long. CDR1 is MNHEY, CDR2 SVGEGT, per germline.

CDR3 sequence: CASSSNYGYTF. The rearrangement uses TRBV23-1 and TRBJ1-2. TRBV23-1 is annotated as an ORF whose role is uncertain. The CDR3 has 11 amino acids.

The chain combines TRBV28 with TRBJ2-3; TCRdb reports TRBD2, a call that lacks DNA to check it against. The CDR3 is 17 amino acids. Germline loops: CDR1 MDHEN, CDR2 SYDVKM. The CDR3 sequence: CASGSGTSGAKRDTQYF.

The CDR3 region is CSAKYRDTEALF. The chain is built from TRBV20-1 and TRBJ1-1; TCRdb picks TRBD1, but there is no DNA to check that call. The CDR3 contains 12 residues. Germline assignment: CDR1 DFQATT and CDR2 SNEGSKA (reference sequence).

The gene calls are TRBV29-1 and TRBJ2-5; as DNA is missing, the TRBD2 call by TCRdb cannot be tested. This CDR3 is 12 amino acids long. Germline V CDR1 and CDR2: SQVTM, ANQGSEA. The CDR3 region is CSVDRGEETQYF.

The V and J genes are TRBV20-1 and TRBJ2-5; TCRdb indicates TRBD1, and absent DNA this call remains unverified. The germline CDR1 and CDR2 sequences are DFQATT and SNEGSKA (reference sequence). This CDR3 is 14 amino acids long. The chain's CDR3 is CSAGTGRDQETQYF.

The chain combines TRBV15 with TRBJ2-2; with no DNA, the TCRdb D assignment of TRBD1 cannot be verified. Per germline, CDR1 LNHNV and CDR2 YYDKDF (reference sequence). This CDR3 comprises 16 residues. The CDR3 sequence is CATSMGGEVHTGELFF.

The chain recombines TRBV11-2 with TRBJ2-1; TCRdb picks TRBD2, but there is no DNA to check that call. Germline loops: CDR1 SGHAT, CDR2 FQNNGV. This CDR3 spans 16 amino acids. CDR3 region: CASSDLRTSGYNEQFF.

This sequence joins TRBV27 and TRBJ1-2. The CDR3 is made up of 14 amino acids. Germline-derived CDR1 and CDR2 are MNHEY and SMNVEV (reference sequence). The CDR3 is CASSLGKDLYGYTF.

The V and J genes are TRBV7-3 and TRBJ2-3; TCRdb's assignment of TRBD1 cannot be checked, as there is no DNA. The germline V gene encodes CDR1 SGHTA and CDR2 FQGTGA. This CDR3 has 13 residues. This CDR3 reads CASSYGGTDTQYF. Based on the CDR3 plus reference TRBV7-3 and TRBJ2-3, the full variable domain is GAGVSQTPSNKVTEKGKYVELRCDPISGHTALYWYRQSLGQGPEFLIYFQGTGAADDSGLPNDRFFAVRPEGSVSTLKIQRTERGDSAVYLCASSYGGTDTQYFGPGTRLTVL.